The clone carrying this T cell receptor beta chain has only a few counts. Clones were sequenced by immunoSEQ multiplex PCR, and TCRdb holds only the in-frame ones, with some missing. The sample has 400,000 to 450,000 clones; about 88% are singletons. The V gene end was trimmed by 4 bases and the J gene end by 5 bases; junction bases not matched to a gene: 8. In germline, CDR1 is SGHDT, CDR2 YYEEEE. There are 15 residues in the CDR3. The source of the sample is a study of blood T cell repertoires in COVID-19. Across the study: From the United States, Italy and Spain came samples of acute and convalescent COVID-19. The analysed material was cDNA or gDNA that came from T cells, B-cell-depleted T cells, or PBMCs.

Sequenced input: peripheral blood. The receptor was derived from a woman in her forties with COVID-19, enrolled during active disease. The rearrangement joins TRBV5-6 to TRBJ1-3, with TRBD1 matching over 8 bases. CDR3 in DNA: TGTGCCAGCAGCAGCCCAGGGGGCGCGAGAAACACCATATATTTT. Translating gives CASSSPGGARNTIYF.